One sample yielded the 8 T cell receptor beta chains listed below, sequenced in a study of shared clonotypes between healthy human individuals. Libraries were prepared by immunoSEQ multiplex PCR; TCRdb keeps only in-frame clonotypes and omits some of them. The sample holds under 1,100,000 clones, under 80% seen once. The sample was memory CD4+ T cells sorted from blood. As to subset: CD45RA-negative fraction. The origin of the receptors is a young man in good health.

The genes are TRBV27 and TRBJ2-1, with 12 positions matching TRBD2. Per the germline V gene, CDR1 is MNHEY and CDR2 is SMNVEV (reference sequence). V lost 3 bases to trimming and J lost 4 bases; unmatched junction nucleotides: 10. The CDR3 is 18 amino acids. The CDR3 DNA sequence: TGTGCCAGCAGTTTCGGGACTAGCGGGCCCGAGAAATACAATGAGCAGTTCTTC. Translating gives CASSFGTSGPEKYNEQFF.

The chain carries TRBV11-3 and TRBJ2-3; no reliable D call. This CDR3 region has 12 residues. Germline V gives CDR1 SGHNT, CDR2 YENEEA. Trimming took 5 bases from V and 3 from J, leaving 6 bases between them. DNA for the CDR3: TGTGCCAGCAGCACCTCGACAGATACGCAGTATTTT. Its protein product is CASSTSTDTQYF.

This rearrangement joins TRBV5-6 to TRBJ2-5, with D perhaps matching TRBD1 or TRBD2 (5 bases each). Between the trimmed V and J ends, which lost 3 bases and 1 base, there was a span of 13 bases. This CDR3 is 15 amino acids long. CDR1 SGHDT and CDR2 YYEEEE come from the germline V gene. CDR3 in DNA: TGTGCCAGCAGCTCGAAGGCCGGGGCCCAAGAGACCCAGTACTTC. This codes for CASSSKAGAQETQYF.

Only one count was recorded for this clone. CDR3 amino acids: CASSLDGTSYEQYF. The CDR3 DNA follows: TGTGCCAGCAGCTTAGATGGGACATCCTACGAGCAGTACTTC. This chain joins TRBV7-9 and TRBJ2-7; weak D call: TRBD1 (6 bases). Trimming left V 1 base short and J 1 base short, with 8 bases between. CDR3 length equals 14 residues. Germline values: CDR1 SEHNR, CDR2 FQNEAQ (reference sequence).

The V call is TRBV11-2, the J call TRBJ2-7; D unclear. CDR1 is SGHAT, CDR2 FQNNGV, per germline. This CDR3 has 14 residues. Between the trimmed V and J ends, which lost 1 base and 0 bases, there was a span of 7 bases. The CDR3 protein is CASSLVPFSYEQYF. Written as DNA, the CDR3 is TGTGCCAGCAGCTTAGTGCCTTTCTCCTACGAGCAGTACTTC.

The CDR3 nucleotides read TGCAGCGCAGATAAAAGCGGGCTTAGCTCCTACAATGAGCAGTTCTTC. Translated: CSADKSGLSSYNEQFF. This chain joins TRBV29-1 and TRBJ2-1; D may be TRBD2 (6 bases). V was cut by 7 bases and J by 0 bases, with 19 bases left in between. This CDR3 has 16 residues. Germline V gene sequence: CDR1 SQVTM, CDR2 ANQGSEA.

The chain joins TRBV7-8 to TRBJ2-7; 8 bases are shared with TRBD1. CDR1 and CDR2 (germline): SGHVS, FQNEAQ. The V and J ends lost 5 bases and 4 bases, in that order; junction bases with no gene match: 7. This CDR3 spans 14 amino acids. The CDR3 loop is CASSEYRGAYEQYF. The CDR3 bases are TGTGCCAGCAGCGAGTACAGGGGGGCTTACGAGCAGTACTTC. Supplemented by reference TRBV7-8 and TRBJ2-7, the full variable domain reads GAGVSQSPRYKVAKRGQDVALRCDPISGHVSLFWYQQALGQGPEFLTYFQNEAQLDKSGLPSDRFFAERPEGSVSTLKIQRTQQEDSAVYLCASSEYRGAYEQYFGPGTRLTVT.

The genes are TRBV5-1 and TRBJ2-3, with TRBD2 identical over 10 bases. The V gene end was trimmed by 4 bases and the J gene end by 0 bases; junction bases not matched to a gene: 5. This CDR3 is built from 16 residues. Germline CDR1 SGHRS, CDR2 YFSETQ. As DNA, the CDR3 is TGCGCCAGCAGCAAGGGACTAGCGCCTAGCACAGATACGCAGTATTTT. Translated: CASSKGLAPSTDTQYF. Full variable domain (remainder filled in from reference TRBV5-1 and TRBJ2-3): KAGVTQTPRYLIKTRGQQVTLSCSPISGHRSVSWYQQTPGQGLQFLFEYFSETQRNKGNFPGRFSGRQFSNSRSEMNVSTLELGDSALYLCASSKGLAPSTDTQYFGPGTRLTVL.